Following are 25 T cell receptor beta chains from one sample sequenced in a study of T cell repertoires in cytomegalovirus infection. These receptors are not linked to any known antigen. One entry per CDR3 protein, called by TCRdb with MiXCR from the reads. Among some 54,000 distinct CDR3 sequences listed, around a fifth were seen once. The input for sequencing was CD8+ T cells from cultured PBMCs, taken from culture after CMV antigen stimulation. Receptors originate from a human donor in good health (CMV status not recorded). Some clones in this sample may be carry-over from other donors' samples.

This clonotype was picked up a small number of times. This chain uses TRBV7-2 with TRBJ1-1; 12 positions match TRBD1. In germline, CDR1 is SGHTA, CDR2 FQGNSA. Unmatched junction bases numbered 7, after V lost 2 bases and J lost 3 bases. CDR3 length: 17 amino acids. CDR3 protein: CASSLWDRGLVDTEAFF. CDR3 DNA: TGTGCCAGCAGCTTATGGGACAGGGGGCTCGTGGACACTGAAGCTTTCTTT.

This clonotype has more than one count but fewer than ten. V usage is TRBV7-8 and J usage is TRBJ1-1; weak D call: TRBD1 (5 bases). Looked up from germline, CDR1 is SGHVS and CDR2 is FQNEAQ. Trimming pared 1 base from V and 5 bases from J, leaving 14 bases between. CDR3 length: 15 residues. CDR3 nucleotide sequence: TGTGCCAGCAGCTTAGTCGGGGGTGAAGGAACTGAAGCTTTCTTT. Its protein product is CASSLVGGEGTEAFF.

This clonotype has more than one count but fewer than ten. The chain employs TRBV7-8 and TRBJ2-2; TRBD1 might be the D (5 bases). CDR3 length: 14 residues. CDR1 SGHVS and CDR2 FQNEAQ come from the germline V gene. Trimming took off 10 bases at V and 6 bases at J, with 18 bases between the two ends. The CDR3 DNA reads TGTGCCATCTTAATTCCCAGGGCAGCCGGGGAGCTGTTTTTT. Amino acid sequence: CAILIPRAAGELFF.

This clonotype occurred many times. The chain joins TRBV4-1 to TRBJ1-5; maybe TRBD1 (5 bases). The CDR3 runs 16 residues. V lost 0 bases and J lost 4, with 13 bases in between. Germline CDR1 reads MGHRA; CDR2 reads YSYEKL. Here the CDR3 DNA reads TGCGCCAGCAGCCAAGATCCCGGGGCCGGAAATCAGCCCCAGCATTTT. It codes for CASSQDPGAGNQPQHF.

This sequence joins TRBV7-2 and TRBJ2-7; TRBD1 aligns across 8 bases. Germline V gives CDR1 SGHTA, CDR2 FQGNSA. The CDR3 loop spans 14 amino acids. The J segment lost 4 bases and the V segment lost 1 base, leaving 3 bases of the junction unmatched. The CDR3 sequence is CASSLGGQGYEQYF. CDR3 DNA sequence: TGTGCCAGCAGCTTAGGAGGACAGGGTTACGAGCAGTACTTC.

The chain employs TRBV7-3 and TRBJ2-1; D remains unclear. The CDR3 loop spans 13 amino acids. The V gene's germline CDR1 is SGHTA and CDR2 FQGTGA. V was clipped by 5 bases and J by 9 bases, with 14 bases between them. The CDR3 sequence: CASSPNSASEQFF. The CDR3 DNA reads TGTGCCAGCAGCCCAAACTCTGCGTCTGAGCAGTTCTTC.

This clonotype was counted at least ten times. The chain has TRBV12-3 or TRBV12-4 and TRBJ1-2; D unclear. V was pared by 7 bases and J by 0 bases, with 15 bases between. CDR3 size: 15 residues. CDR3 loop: CASTSLDGANYGYTF. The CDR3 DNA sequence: TGTGCCAGCACCTCCCTGGACGGAGCTAACTATGGCTACACCTTC.

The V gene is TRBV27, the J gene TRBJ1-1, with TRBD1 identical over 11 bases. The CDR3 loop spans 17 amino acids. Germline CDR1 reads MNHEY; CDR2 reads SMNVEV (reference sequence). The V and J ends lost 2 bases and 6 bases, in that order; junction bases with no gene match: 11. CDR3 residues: CASSLNWGDRGIAEAFF. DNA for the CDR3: TGTGCCAGCAGTTTAAATTGGGGGGACAGGGGGATCGCTGAAGCTTTCTTT.

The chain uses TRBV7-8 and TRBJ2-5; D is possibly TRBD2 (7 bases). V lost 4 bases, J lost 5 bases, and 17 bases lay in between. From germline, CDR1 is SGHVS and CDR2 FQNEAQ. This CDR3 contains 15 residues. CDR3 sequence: CASSSERGGWETQYF. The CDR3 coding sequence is TGTGCCAGCAGCTCTGAGCGCGGGGGCTGGGAGACCCAGTACTTC.

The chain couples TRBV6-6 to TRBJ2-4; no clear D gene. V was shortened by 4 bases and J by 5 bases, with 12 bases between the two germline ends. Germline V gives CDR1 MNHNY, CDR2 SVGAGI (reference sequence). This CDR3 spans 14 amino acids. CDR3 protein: CASSFSPAENIQYF. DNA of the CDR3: TGTGCCAGCAGTTTTAGCCCGGCCGAAAACATTCAGTACTTC.

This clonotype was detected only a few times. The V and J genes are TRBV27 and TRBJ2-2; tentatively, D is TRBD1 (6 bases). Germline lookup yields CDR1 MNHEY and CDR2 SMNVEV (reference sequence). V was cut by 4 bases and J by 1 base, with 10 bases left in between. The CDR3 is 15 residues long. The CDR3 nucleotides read TGTGCCAGCAGTTGGACAGATCTGAACACCGGGGAGCTGTTTTTT. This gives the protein CASSWTDLNTGELFF.

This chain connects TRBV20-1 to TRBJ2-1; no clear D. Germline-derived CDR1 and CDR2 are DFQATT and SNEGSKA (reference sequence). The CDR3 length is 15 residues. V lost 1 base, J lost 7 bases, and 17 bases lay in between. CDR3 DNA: TGCAGTGCTAGAGTCAGAGGCCCAAGGCCAAATGAGCAGTTCTTC. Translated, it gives CSARVRGPRPNEQFF.

CDR3 in amino acids: CASSQNRDSNQPQHF. The CDR3, as DNA: TGCGCCAGCAGCCAAAACCGCGATAGCAATCAGCCCCAGCATTTT. V gene TRBV4-1 combines with J gene TRBJ1-5; D remains unclear. Trimming cost V 2 bases and J 0 bases, with 8 bases left between them. CDR3 length equals 15 residues. Germline values: CDR1 MGHRA, CDR2 YSYEKL.

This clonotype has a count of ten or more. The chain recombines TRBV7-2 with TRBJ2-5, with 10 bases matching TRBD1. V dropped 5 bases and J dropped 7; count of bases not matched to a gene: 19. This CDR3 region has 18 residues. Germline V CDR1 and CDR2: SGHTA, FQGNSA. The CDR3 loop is CASSPLGTGDVSGGTQYF. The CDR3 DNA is TGTGCCAGCAGCCCCCTCGGGACAGGGGACGTCTCCGGAGGGACCCAGTACTTC.

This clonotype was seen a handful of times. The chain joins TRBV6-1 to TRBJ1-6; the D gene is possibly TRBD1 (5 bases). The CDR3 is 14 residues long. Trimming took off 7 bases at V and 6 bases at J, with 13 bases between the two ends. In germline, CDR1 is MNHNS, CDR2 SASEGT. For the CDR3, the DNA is TGTGCCAGCACTTCCGGGACGATTAATTCACCCCTCCACTTT. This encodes CASTSGTINSPLHF.

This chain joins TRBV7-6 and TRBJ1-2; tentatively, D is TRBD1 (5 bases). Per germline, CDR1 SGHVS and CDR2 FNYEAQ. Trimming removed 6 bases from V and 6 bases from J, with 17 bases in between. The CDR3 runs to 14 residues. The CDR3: CASSNIYRGNGYTF. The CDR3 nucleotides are TGTGCCAGCAGTAATATTTATAGGGGCAATGGCTACACCTTC. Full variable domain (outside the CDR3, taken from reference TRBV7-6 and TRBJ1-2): GAGVSQSPRYKVTKRGQDVALRCDPISGHVSLYWYRQALGQGPEFLTYFNYEAQQDKSGLPNDRFSAERPEGSISTLTIQRTEQRDSAMYRCASSNIYRGNGYTFGSGTRLTVV.

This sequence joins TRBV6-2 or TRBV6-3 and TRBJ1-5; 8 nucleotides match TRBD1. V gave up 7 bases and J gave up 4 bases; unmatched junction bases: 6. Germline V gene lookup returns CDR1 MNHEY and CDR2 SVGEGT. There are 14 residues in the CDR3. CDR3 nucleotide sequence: TGTGCCAGCAATGACAGGGGAGGTAATCAGCCCCAGCATTTT. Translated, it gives CASNDRGGNQPQHF.

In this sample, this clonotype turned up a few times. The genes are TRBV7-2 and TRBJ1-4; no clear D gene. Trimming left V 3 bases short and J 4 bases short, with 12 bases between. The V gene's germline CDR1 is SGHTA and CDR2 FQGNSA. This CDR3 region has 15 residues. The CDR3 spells CASSLTVSGNEKLFF. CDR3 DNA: TGTGCCAGCAGCTTGACCGTTAGTGGTAATGAAAAACTGTTTTTT.

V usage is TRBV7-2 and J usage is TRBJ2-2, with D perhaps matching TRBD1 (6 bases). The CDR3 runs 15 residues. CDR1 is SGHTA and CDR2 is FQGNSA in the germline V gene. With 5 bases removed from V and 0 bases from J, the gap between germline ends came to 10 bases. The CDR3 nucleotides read TGTGCCAGCAGCGCCGGGACAACGAACACCGGGGAGCTGTTTTTT. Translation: CASSAGTTNTGELFF.

The CDR3 sequence is CASSHSPTNYGYTF. In DNA form, the CDR3 reads TGTGCCAGCAGCCACAGTCCGACTAACTATGGCTACACCTTC. The rearrangement links TRBV28 to TRBJ1-2; D not certain. V was clipped by 6 bases and J by 0 bases, with 11 bases between them. The length of the CDR3 is 14 residues. Germline CDR1 and CDR2: MDHEN and SYDVKM.

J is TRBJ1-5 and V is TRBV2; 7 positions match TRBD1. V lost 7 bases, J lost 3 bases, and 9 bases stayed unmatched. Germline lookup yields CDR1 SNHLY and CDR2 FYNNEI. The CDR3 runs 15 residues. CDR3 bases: TGTGCCAGCACGGCGTGGGGACAGTCCAATCAGCCCCAGCATTTT. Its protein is CASTAWGQSNQPQHF.

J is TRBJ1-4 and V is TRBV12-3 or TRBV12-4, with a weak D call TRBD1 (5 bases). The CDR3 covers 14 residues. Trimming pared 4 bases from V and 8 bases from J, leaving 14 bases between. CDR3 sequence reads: CASSWDRGGEKLFF. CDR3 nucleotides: TGTGCCAGCAGTTGGGACCGCGGAGGGGAAAAACTGTTTTTT.

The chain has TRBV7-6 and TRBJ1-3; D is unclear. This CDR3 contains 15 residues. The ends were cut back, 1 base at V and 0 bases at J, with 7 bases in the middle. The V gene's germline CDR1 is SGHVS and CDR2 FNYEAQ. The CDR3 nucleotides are TGTGCCAGCAGCTTAGACAAGAACTCTGGAAACACCATATATTTT. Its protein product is CASSLDKNSGNTIYF.

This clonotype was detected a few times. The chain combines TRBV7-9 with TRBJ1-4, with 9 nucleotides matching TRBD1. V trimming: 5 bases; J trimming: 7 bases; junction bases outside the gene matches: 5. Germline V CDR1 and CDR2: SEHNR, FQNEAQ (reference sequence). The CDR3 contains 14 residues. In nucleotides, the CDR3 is TGTGCCAGCAGCCACACAGGGGGCCGTGAAAAACTGTTTTTT. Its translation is CASSHTGGREKLFF.

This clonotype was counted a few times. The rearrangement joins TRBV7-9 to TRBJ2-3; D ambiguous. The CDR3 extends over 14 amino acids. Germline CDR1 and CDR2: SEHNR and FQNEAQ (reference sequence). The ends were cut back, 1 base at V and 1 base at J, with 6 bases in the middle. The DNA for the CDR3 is TGTGCCAGCAGCTTAGAGGTCCGCACAGATACGCAGTATTTT. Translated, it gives CASSLEVRTDTQYF.